Following are 13 T cell receptor beta chains from one sample sequenced in a study of cytomegalovirus exposure and HLA in healthy donors. Primers: 60 Vbeta forward and 13 Jbeta reverse. The data were produced by immunoSEQ multiplex PCR, yet TCRdb's version contains in-frame clones alone and is incomplete. This sample has roughly 160,000 clones, with around 82% found just once. Sequencing was performed on PBMCs. Receptors originate from a boy between 2 and 10 years old in good health and CMV-seronegative.

This rearrangement joins TRBV6-5 to TRBJ1-2; no reliable D call. This CDR3 has 14 amino acids. Between the trimmed V and J ends, which lost 2 bases and 4 bases, there was a span of 11 bases. Germline CDR1 MNHEY, CDR2 SVGAGI. The CDR3 DNA sequence: TGTGCCAGCAGTTACGCCGCAGGTAGCTATGGCTACACCTTC. Its protein product is CASSYAAGSYGYTF.

DNA for the CDR3: TGTGCCAGCAGCTTGACAGGGGGCGGTGAAAAACTGTTTTTT. Translated, it gives CASSLTGGGEKLFF. The chain couples TRBV13 to TRBJ1-4; TRBD1 matches 10 bases. The V gene's germline CDR1 is PRHDT and CDR2 FYEKMQ (reference sequence). V trimming: 3 bases; J trimming: 7 bases; junction bases outside the gene matches: 2. The CDR3 contains 14 residues.

The V gene is TRBV27, the J gene TRBJ2-3; D is perhaps TRBD2 (6 bases). The CDR3 totals 12 residues. CDR1 and CDR2 (germline): MNHEY, SMNVEV (reference sequence). CDR3 region: CAHYPGGDTQYF. CDR3 nucleotide sequence: TGTGCACACTATCCTGGGGGGGATACGCAGTATTTT.

On this clone: The same CDR3 can be traced to other DNA sequences in this sample. The chain joins TRBV6-5 to TRBJ2-3; D perhaps matches TRBD2 (6 bases). V was trimmed by 3 bases and J by 2 bases, leaving 12 bases between them. The CDR3 runs to 15 residues. Germline CDR1 reads MNHEY; CDR2 reads SVGAGI. In DNA, the CDR3 is TGTGCCAGCAGTTATACGGGAGCAAACACAGATACGCAGTATTTT. Its protein product is CASSYTGANTDTQYF.

This chain links TRBV28 with TRBJ2-7; the D gene is possibly TRBD1 (6 bases). The CDR3 covers 15 residues. CDR1 is MDHEN, CDR2 SYDVKM, per germline. The V gene lost 2 bases and the J gene lost 3 bases, with 14 bases spanning the gap. CDR3 in DNA: TGTGCCAGCAGTTTACAGGGGCCAGTCTTCTACGAGCAGTACTTC. It encodes CASSLQGPVFYEQYF.

The chain is built from TRBV6-1 and TRBJ1-5; TRBD1 might be the D (5 bases). The CDR3 is made up of 14 amino acids. The germline CDR1 and CDR2 sequences are MNHNS and SASEGT. Trimming removed 2 bases at V and 6 bases at J, with 11 bases between. The CDR3 protein is CASSESGGVQPQHF. CDR3 DNA: TGTGCCAGCAGTGAAAGTGGAGGGGTTCAGCCCCAGCATTTT.

The chain joins TRBV5-8 to TRBJ2-5; 8 bases map to TRBD2. The CDR3 consists of 16 residues. Per the germline V gene, CDR1 is SGHTS and CDR2 is YDEGEE. V dropped 1 base and J dropped 0; count of bases not matched to a gene: 5. The CDR3 is CASSLSGRVYQETQYF. CDR3 nucleotide sequence: TGTGCCAGCAGCTTGTCCGGGAGGGTGTACCAAGAGACCCAGTACTTC.

The rearrangement joins TRBV19 to TRBJ1-1, with a possible D match to TRBD1 (5 bases). The V end lost 2 bases, the J end lost 4 bases, and 8 bases lay between the germline ends. Germline assignment: CDR1 LNHDA and CDR2 SQIVND (reference sequence). The CDR3 is 13 amino acids. CDR3 amino acids: CASSITGGTEAFF. The CDR3 region has the DNA TGTGCCAGTAGTATAACGGGGGGCACTGAAGCTTTCTTT.

The J gene is TRBJ2-7, the V gene TRBV12-5, with a weak D call TRBD1 (6 bases). CDR3 size: 15 residues. The V gene lost 5 bases and the J gene lost 6 bases, with 20 bases spanning the gap. The germline gives CDR1 LGHNT, CDR2 FRNRAP. The CDR3 sequence: CASGGVRDTVTEQYF. CDR3 in DNA: TGTGCTAGTGGTGGGGTCCGGGACACAGTGACCGAGCAGTACTTC. Complete variable domain (other parts from reference TRBV12-5 and TRBJ2-7): DARVTQTPRHKVTEMGQEVTMRCQPILGHNTVFWYRQTMMQGLELLAYFRNRAPLDDSGMPKDRFSAEMPDATLATLKIQPSEPRDSAVYFCASGGVRDTVTEQYFGPGTRLTVT.

The chain recombines TRBV18 with TRBJ1-2; D call uncertain. CDR3 length: 14 residues. Trimming cost V 2 bases and J 4 bases, with 11 bases left between them. Germline V gene sequence: CDR1 KGHSH, CDR2 LQKENI. The CDR3 sequence is CASSPSGDGYGYTF. CDR3 nucleotides: TGTGCCAGCTCACCATCCGGGGATGGCTATGGCTACACCTTC.

There are a few counts of this clone. The gene calls are TRBV5-4 and TRBJ2-7; 8 bases are shared with TRBD1. With V trimmed by 4 bases and J by 6 bases, 9 bases remained unmatched. Per germline, CDR1 SGHNT and CDR2 YYREEE (reference sequence). The CDR3 has 14 amino acids. CDR3 DNA: TGTGCCAGCAGCAATACCCGGCAGGGGGCCGAGCAGTACTTC. Translation gives CASSNTRQGAEQYF.

The J gene is TRBJ1-1, the V gene TRBV4-1, with 8 bases that match TRBD1. Trimming removed 1 base from V and 4 bases from J; junction bases left unmatched: 14. This CDR3 has 18 amino acids. Germline V gene lookup returns CDR1 MGHRA and CDR2 YSYEKL. The CDR3 coding sequence is TGCGCCAGCAGCCAAGGAATTAACATCAGGGGGCGGACCACTGAAGCTTTCTTT. This gives the protein CASSQGINIRGRTTEAFF.

This clone was seen just once. The chain combines TRBV5-6 with TRBJ2-3; 10 nucleotides align to TRBD2. CDR1 and CDR2 (germline): SGHDT, YYEEEE. The CDR3 runs 16 residues. Unmatched junction bases numbered 2, after V lost 0 bases and J lost 1 base. The CDR3 reads CASSLAGTSGTDTQYF. As DNA, the CDR3 is TGTGCCAGCAGCTTGGCCGGGACTAGCGGCACAGATACGCAGTATTTT. Looking up the rest from reference TRBV5-6 and TRBJ2-3 gives the full variable domain: DAGVTQSPTHLIKTRGQQVTLRCSPKSGHDTVSWYQQALGQGPQFIFQYYEEEERQRGNFPDRFSGHQFPNYSSELNVNALLLGDSALYLCASSLAGTSGTDTQYFGPGTRLTVL.